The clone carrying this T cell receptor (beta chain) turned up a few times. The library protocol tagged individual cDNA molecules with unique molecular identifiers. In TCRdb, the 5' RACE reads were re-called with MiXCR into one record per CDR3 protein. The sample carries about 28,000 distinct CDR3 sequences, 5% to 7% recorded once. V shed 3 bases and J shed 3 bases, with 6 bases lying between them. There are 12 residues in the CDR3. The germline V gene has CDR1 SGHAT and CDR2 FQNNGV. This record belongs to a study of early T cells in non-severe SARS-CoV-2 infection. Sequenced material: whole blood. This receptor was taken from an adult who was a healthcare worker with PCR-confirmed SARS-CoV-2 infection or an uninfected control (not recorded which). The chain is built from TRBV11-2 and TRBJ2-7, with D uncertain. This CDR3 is CASSFRHYEQYF. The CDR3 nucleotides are TGTGCCAGCAGCTTTAGACACTACGAGCAGTACTTC.